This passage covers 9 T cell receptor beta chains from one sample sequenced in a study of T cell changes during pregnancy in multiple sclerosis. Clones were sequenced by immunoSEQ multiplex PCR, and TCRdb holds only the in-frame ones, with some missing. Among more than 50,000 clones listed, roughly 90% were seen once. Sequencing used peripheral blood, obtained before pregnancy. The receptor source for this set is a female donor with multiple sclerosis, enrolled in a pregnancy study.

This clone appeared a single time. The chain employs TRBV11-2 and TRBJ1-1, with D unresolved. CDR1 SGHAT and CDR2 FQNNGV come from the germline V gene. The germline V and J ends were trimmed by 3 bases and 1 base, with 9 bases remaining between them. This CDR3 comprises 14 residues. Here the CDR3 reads CASSFTTGNTEAFF. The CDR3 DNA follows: TGTGCCAGCAGCTTTACGACGGGGAACACTGAAGCTTTCTTT.

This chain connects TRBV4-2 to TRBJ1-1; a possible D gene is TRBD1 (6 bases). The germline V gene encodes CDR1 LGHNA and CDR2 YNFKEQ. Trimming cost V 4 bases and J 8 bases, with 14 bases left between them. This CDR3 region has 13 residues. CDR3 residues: CASSPGTIPEAFF. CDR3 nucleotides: TGTGCCAGCAGCCCTGGGACAATCCCCGAAGCTTTCTTT.

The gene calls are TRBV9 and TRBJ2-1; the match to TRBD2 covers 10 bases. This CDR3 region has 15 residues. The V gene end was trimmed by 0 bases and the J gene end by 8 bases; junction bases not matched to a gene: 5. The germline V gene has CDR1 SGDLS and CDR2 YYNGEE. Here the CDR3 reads CASSVEAGGRDEQFF. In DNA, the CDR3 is TGTGCCAGCAGCGTAGAAGCGGGGGGGCGGGATGAGCAGTTCTTC.

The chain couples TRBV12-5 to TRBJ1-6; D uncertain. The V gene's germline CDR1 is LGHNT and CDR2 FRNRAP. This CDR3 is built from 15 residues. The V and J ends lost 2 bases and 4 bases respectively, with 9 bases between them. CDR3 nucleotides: TGTGCTAGTGGTTTGACTCGACATTATAATTCACCCCTCCACTTT. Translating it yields CASGLTRHYNSPLHF.

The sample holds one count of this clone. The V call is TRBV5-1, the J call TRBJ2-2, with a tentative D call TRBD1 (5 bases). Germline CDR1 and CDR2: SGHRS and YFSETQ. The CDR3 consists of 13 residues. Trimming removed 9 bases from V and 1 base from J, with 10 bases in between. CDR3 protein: CATGYGNTGELFF. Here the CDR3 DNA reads TGCGCCACAGGGTATGGGAACACCGGGGAGCTGTTTTTT.

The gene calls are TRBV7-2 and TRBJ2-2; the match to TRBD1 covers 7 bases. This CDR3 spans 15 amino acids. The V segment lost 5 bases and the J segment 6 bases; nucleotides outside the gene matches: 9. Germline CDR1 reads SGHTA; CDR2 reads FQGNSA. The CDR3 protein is CASSVRQGGAGELFF. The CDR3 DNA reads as TGTGCCAGCAGCGTTCGACAGGGTGGCGCCGGGGAGCTGTTTTTT.

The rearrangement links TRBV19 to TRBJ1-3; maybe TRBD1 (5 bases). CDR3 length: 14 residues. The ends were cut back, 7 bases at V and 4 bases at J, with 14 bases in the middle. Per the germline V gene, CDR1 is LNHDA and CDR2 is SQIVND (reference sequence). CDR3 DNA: TGTGCCAGTATCCGCGGGGGTGCAGGAAACACCATATATTTT. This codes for CASIRGGAGNTIYF.

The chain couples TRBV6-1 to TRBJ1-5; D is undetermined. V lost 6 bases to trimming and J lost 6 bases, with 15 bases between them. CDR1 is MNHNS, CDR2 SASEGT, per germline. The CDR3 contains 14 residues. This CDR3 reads CASRIGVYAQPQHF. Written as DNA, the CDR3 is TGTGCCAGCAGGATCGGTGTCTACGCTCAGCCCCAGCATTTT.

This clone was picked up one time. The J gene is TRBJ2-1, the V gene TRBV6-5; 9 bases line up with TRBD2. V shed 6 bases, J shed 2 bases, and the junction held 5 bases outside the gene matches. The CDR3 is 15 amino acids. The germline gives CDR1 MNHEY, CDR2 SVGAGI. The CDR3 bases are TGTGCCAGCAGCCGTAGCGGGGGTCCCTACAATGAGCAGTTCTTC. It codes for CASSRSGGPYNEQFF.